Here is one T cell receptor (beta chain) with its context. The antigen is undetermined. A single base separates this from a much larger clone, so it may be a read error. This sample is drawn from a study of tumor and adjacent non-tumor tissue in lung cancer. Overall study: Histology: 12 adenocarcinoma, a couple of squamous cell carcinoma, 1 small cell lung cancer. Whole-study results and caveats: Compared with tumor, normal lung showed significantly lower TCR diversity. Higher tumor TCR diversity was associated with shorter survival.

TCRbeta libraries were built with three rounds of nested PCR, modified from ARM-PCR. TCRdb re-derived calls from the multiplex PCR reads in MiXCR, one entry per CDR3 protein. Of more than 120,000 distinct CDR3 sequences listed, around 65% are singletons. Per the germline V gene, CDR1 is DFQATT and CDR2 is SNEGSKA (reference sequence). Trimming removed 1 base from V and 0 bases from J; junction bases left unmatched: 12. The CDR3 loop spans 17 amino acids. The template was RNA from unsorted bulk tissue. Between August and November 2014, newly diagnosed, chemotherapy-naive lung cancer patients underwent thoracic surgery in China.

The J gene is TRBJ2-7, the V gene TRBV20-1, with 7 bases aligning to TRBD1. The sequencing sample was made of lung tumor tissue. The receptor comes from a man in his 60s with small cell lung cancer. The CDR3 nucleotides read TGCAGTGCTAGAGGTCCCTCTCCTAGGGGGCCCTCCTACGAGCAGTACGTC. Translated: CSARGPSPRGPSYEQYV.